The source of this T cell receptor (beta chain) is a study of blood T cell repertoires in COVID-19. Measured with immunoSEQ multiplex PCR; TCRdb has only the in-frame clones, and not every one. The sample lists 200,000 or so clones, roughly 90% seen once, with more than 5.5% in the top ten. The CDR3 totals 11 residues. V lost 4 bases and J lost 4, with 4 bases in between. The V and J genes are TRBV12-3 or TRBV12-4 and TRBJ2-5; D not certain. The sample taken for sequencing was peripheral blood. This receptor was taken from a man aged 55 to 70 who had recovered from COVID-19. The CDR3 DNA reads TGTGCCAGCAGTTCCTTAGAGACCCAGTACTTC. It codes for CASSSLETQYF.